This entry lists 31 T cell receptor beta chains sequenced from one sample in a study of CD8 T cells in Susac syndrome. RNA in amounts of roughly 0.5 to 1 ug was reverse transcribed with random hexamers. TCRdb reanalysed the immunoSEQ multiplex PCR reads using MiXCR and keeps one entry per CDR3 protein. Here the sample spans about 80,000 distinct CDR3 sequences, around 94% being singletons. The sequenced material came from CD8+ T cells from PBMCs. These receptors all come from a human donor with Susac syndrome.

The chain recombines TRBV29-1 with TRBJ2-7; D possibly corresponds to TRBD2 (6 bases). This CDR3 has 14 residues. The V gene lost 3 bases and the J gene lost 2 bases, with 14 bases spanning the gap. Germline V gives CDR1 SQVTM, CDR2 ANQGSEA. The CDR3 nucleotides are TGCAGCGTTGACCCCGGGAGAGGGGCCTACGAGCAGTACTTC. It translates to CSVDPGRGAYEQYF.

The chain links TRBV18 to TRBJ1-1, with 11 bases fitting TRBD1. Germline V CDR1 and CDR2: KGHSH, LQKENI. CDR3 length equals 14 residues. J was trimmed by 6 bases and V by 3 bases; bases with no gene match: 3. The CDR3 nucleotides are TGTGCCAGCTCACCTGGACAGGGGGCCCCTGAAGCTTTCTTT. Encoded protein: CASSPGQGAPEAFF.

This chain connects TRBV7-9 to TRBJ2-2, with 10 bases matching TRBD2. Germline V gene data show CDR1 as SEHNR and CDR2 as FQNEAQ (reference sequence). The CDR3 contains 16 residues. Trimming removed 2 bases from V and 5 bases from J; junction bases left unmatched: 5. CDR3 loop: CASSLRLAGETGELFF. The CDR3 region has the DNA TGTGCCAGCAGCTTACGGCTAGCGGGAGAAACCGGGGAGCTGTTTTTT.

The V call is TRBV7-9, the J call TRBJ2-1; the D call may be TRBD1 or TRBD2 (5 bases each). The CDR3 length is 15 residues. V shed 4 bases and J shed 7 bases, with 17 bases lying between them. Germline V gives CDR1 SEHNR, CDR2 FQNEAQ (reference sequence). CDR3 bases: TGTGCCAGCAGCTCTACGATTGAGGGGCGGAATGAGCAGTTCTTC. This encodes CASSSTIEGRNEQFF.

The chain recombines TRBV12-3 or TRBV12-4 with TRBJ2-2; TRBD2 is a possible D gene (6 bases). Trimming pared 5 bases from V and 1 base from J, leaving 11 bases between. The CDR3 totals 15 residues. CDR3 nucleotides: TGTGCCAGCAGTCCATTTAGCGGGAACACCGGGGAGCTGTTTTTT. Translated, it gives CASSPFSGNTGELFF.

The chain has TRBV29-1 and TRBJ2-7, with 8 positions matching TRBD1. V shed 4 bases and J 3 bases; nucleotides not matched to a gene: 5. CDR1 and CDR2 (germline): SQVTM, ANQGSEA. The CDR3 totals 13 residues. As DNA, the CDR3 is TGCAGCGTTGGATGGGGACAGGACTACGAGCAGTACTTC. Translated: CSVGWGQDYEQYF.

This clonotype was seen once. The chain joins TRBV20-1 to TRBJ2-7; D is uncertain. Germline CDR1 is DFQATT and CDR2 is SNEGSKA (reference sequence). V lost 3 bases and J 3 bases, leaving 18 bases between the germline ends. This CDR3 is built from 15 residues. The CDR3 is CSASRPLPAGYEQYF. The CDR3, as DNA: TGCAGTGCTAGTCGACCCCTACCAGCCGGCTACGAGCAGTACTTC.

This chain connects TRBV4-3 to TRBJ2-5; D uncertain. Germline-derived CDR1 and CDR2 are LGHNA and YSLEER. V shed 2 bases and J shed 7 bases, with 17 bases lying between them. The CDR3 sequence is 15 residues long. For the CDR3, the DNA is TGCGCCAGCAGCCAACTACCGGAAGGAGAAGGGACCCAGTACTTC. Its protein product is CASSQLPEGEGTQYF.

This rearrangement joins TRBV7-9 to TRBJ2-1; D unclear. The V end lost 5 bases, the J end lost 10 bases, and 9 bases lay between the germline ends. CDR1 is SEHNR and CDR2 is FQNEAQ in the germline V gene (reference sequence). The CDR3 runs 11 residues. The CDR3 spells CASSGMGEQFF. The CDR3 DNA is TGTGCCAGCAGCGGAATGGGGGAGCAGTTCTTC.

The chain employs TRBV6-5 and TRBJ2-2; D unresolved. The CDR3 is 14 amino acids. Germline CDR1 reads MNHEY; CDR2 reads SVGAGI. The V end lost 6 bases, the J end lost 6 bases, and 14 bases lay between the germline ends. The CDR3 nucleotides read TGTGCCAGCAGAACCCTTCATAAACCCGGGGAGCTGTTTTTT. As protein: CASRTLHKPGELFF.

This chain's CDR3 is CASSDRGAQDEKLFF. CDR3 coding DNA: TGTGCCAGCAGTGATCGGGGGGCCCAGGATGAAAAACTGTTTTTT. This chain joins TRBV2 and TRBJ1-4; D possibly corresponds to TRBD1 (6 bases). This CDR3 has 15 residues. V dropped 3 bases and J dropped 6 bases, with 14 bases sitting between them. Germline V lookup: CDR1 SNHLY, CDR2 FYNNEI.

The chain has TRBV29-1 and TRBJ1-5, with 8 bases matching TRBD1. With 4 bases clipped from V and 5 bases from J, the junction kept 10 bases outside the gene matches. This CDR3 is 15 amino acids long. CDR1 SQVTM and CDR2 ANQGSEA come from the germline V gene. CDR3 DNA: TGCAGCGTTGTCCGGGACAGGCCCTCTCATCAGCCCCAGCATTTT. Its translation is CSVVRDRPSHQPQHF. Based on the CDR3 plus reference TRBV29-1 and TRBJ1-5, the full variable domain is SAVISQKPSRDICQRGTSLTIQCQVDSQVTMMFWYRQQPGQSLTLIATANQGSEATYESGFVIDKFPISRPNLTFSTLTVSNMSPEDSSIYLCSVVRDRPSHQPQHFGDGTRLSIL.

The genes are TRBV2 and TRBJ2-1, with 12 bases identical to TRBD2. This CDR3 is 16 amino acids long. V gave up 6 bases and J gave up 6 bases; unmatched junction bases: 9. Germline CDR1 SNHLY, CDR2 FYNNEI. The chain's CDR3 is CASRETGLAGSNEQFF. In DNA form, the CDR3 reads TGTGCCAGCAGAGAAACCGGACTAGCGGGAAGCAATGAGCAGTTCTTC.

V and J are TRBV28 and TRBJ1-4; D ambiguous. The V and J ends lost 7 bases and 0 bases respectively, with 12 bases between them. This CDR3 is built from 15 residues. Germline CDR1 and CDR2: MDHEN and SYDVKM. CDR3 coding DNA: TGTGCCAGCATCCCGACGGCCGCAACTAATGAAAAACTGTTTTTT. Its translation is CASIPTAATNEKLFF.

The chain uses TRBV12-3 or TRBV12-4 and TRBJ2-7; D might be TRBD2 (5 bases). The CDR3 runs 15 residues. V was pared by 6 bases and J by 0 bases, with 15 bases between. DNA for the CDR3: TGTGCCAGCAGCCCCGTAACGACTAACTCCTACGAGCAGTACTTC. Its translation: CASSPVTTNSYEQYF.

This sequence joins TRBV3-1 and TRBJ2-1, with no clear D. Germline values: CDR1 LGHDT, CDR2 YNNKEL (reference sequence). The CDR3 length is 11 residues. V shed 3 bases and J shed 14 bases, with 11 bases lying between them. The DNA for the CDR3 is TGTGCCAGCAGCCAGGGCCTATCTAAGTTCTTC. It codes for CASSQGLSKFF.

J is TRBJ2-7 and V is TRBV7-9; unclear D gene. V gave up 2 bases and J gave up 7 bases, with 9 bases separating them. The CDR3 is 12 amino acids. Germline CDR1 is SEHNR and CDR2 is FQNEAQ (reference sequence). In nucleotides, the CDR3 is TGTGCCAGCAGCTTACCCTTGAAGGAGCAGTACTTC. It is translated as CASSLPLKEQYF.

CDR3 nucleotides: TGTGCCAGCAGTCCGACTAGCTACCCCAGCAATGAGCAGTTCTTC. It yields the protein CASSPTSYPSNEQFF. The genes are TRBV12-3 or TRBV12-4 and TRBJ2-1, with 7 bases that match TRBD2. The CDR3 totals 15 residues. The trim removed 5 bases at V and 6 bases at J, leaving 10 bases unmatched.

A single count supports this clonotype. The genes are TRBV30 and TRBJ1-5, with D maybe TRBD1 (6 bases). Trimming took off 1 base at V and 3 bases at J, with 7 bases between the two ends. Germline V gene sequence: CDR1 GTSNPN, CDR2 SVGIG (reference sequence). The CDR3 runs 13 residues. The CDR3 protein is CAWSGDTNQPQHF. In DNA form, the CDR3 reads TGTGCCTGGAGTGGGGACACCAATCAGCCCCAGCATTTT.

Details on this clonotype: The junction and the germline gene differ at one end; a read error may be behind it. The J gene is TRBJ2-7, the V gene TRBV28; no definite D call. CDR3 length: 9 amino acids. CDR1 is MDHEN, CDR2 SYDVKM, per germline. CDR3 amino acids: CASGLEQYF. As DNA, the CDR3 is TGTGCCAGCGGTTTAGAGCAGTACTTC. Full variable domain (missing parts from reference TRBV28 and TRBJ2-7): DVKVTQSSRYLVKRTGEKVFLECVQDMDHENMFWYRQDPGLGLRLIYFSYDVKMKEKGDIPEGYSVSREKKERFSLILESASTNQTSMYLCASGLEQYFGPGTRLTVT.

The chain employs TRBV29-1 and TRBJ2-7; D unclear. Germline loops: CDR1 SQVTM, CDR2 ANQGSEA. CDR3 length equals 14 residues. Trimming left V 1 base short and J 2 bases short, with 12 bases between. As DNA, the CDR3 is TGCAGCGTTGAAGGGTCCGGCGGCGCCTACGAGCAGTACTTC. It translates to CSVEGSGGAYEQYF.

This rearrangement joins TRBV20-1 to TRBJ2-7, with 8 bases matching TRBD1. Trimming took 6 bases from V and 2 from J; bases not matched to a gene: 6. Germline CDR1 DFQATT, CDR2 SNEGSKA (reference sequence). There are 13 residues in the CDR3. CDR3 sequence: CSAPGDRPYEQYF. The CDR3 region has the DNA TGCAGTGCCCCCGGGGACAGGCCCTACGAGCAGTACTTC.

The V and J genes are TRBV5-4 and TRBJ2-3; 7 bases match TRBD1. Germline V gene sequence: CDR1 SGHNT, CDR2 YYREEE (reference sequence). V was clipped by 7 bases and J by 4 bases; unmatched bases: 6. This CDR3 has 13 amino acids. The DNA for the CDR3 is TGTGCCAGCCGAGGACAGGACGCAGATACGCAGTATTTT. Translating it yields CASRGQDADTQYF. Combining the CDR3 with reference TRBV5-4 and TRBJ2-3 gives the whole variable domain ETGVTQSPTHLIKTRGQQVTLRCSSQSGHNTVSWYQQALGQGPQFIFQYYREEENGRGNFPPRFSGLQFPNYSSELNVNALELDDSALYLCASRGQDADTQYFGPGTRLTVL.

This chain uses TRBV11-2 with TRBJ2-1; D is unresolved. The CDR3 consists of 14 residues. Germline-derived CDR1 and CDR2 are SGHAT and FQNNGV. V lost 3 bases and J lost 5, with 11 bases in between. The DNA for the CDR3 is TGTGCCAGCAGCTTGGGCTGGACCAACAATGAGCAGTTCTTC. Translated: CASSLGWTNNEQFF.

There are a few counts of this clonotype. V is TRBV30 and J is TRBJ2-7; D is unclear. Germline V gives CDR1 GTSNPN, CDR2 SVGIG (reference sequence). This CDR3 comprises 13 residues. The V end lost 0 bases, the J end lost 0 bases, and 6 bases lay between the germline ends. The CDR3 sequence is CAWSVGDSYEQYF. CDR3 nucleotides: TGTGCCTGGAGTGTCGGCGACTCCTACGAGCAGTACTTC.

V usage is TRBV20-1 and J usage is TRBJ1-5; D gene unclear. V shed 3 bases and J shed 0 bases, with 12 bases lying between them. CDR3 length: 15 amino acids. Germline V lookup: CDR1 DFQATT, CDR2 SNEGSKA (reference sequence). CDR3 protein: CSARAEENSNQPQHF. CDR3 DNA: TGCAGTGCTAGGGCGGAGGAGAATAGCAATCAGCCCCAGCATTTT.

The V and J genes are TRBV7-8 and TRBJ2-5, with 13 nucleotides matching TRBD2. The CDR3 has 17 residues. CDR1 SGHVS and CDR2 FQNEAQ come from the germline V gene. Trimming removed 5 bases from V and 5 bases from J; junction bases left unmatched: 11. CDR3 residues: CASSVGLAGDYQETQYF. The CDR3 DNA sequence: TGTGCCAGCAGCGTCGGACTAGCGGGAGATTATCAGGAGACCCAGTACTTC.

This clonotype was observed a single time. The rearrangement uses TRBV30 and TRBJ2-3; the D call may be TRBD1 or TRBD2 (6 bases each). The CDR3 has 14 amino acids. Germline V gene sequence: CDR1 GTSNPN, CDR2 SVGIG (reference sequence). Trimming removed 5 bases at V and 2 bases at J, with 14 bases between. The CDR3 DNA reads TGTGCCTGGGGTCGAGGGGGACTCACAGATACGCAGTATTTT. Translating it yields CAWGRGGLTDTQYF.

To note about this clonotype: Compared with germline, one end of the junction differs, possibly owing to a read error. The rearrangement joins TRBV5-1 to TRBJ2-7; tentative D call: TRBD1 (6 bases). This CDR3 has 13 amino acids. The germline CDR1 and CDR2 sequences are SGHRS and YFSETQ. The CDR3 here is CAGSPDSSYEQYF. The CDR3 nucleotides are TGCGCCGGCAGCCCGGACAGCTCCTACGAGCAGTACTTC.

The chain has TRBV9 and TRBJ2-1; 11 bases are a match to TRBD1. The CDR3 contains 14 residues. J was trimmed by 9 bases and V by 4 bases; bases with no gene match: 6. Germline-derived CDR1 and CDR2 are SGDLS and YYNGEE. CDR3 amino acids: CASSPGQGEIEQFF. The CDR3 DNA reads TGTGCCAGCAGCCCGGGACAGGGGGAGATTGAGCAGTTCTTC.

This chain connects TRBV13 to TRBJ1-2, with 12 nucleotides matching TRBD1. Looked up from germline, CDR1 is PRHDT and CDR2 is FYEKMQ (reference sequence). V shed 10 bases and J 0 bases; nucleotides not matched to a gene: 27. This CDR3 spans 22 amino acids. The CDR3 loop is CATPLGPSEPGTGGFPNYGYTF. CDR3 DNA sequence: TGTGCCACGCCCCTTGGGCCCTCGGAGCCCGGGACAGGGGGCTTCCCTAACTATGGCTACACCTTC. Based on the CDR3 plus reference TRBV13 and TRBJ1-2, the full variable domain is AAGVIQSPRHLIKEKRETATLKCYPIPRHDTVYWYQQGPGQDPQFLISFYEKMQSDKGSIPDRFSAQQFSDYHSELNMSSLELGDSALYFCATPLGPSEPGTGGFPNYGYTFGSGTRLTVV.